These T cell receptor beta chains were read from a single sample in a study of cytomegalovirus exposure and HLA in healthy donors. Sequencing used immunoSEQ multiplex PCR; TCRdb keeps in-frame clones, though not all of them. Here the sample spans about 140,000 clones, 75% to 85% being singletons. The specimen sequenced was PBMCs. These receptors all stem from a woman aged 18-35 years in good health and CMV-seropositive. Both conserved end residues are part of each CDR3. A D gene is named only where the DNA matches it firmly. Size is stated for part of the rows, as once, few or many counts, or as a class when the clone is expanded.

v_gene	j_gene	abundance	d_gene	CDR3aa	CDR3nt
TRBV18	TRBJ1-1	-	-	CATCDSQNTEAFF	TGTGCCACCTGCGACAGCCAGAACACTGAAGCTTTCTTT
TRBV29-1	TRBJ2-3	few	-	CSVDLTDTQYF	TGCAGCGTTGACCTCACAGATACGCAGTATTTT
TRBV29-1	TRBJ2-5	-	TRBD2	CSVQWGAGGRETQYF	TGCAGCGTGCAGTGGGGAGCGGGGGGTAGAGAGACCCAGTACTTC
TRBV2	TRBJ1-4	-	-	CASSHRQANEKLFF	TGTGCCAGCAGCCATAGACAGGCTAATGAAAAACTGTTTTTT
TRBV10-3	TRBJ1-3	-	-	CAISATRGNSRNTIYF	TGTGCCATCAGTGCCACGCGGGGGAACTCGAGAAACACCATATATTTT
TRBV13	TRBJ2-1	-	TRBD2	CASSPWGAGGYYEQFF	TGTGCCAGCAGCCCTTGGGGAGCGGGGGGCTATTATGAGCAGTTCTTC
TRBV23-1	TRBJ1-3	-	-	CASSSPGQIGSGNTIYF	TGCGCCAGCAGTTCTCCAGGCCAGATCGGATCTGGAAACACCATATATTTT
TRBV6-1	TRBJ2-7	many	-	CASSEDGGSSYEQYF	TGTGCCAGCAGTGAAGACGGGGGAAGCTCCTACGAGCAGTACTTC
TRBV9	TRBJ1-4	few	TRBD1	CASSVSGTGGREKLFF	TGTGCCAGCAGCGTTTCCGGGACAGGGGGCCGTGAAAAACTGTTTTTT
TRBV19	TRBJ1-5	once	-	CASRMGDKNQPQHF	TGTGCCAGTAGGATGGGTGACAAAAATCAGCCCCAGCATTTT
TRBV7-6	TRBJ2-3	-	-	CASSLGGAGLRTDTQYF	TGTGCCAGCAGCTTGGGGGGAGCGGGCCTTCGCACAGATACGCAGTATTTT
TRBV4-1	TRBJ2-3	-	-	CASSQVDTGWADTQYF	TGCGCCAGCAGCCAAGTTGACACAGGGTGGGCAGATACGCAGTATTTT
TRBV19	TRBJ2-4	-	TRBD1	CASSSQGTNIQYF	TGTGCCAGTAGCTCACAGGGGACAAACATTCAGTACTTC